This T cell receptor (beta chain) was obtained from a study of OX40 agonist ivuxolimab in advanced cancers. Study-wide points: CD4+ and CD8+ blood T cells expanded clonally by week 6 at 0.1 to 3.0 mg/kg. It was also the case that some nonresponders had low normalized T-cell clonal expansion.

In the case of this clone: The antigen is unknown.

Sequenced by immunoSEQ multiplex PCR; TCRdb stores in-frame clones only, minus some. The table includes 90,000 to 95,000 clones, about 89% detected once. Germline CDR1 and CDR2: SGHTA and FQGNSA. The CDR3 spans 14 residues. The germline V and J ends were trimmed by 2 bases and 5 bases, with 11 bases remaining between them. The origin of this receptor is an adult with an advanced solid tumor such as melanoma, head and neck, liver or kidney cancer. The sequencing used CD4+ or CD8+ T cells sorted from blood, collected in a trial of the OX40 agonist ivuxolimab. J is TRBJ2-3 and V is TRBV7-2, with D possibly called TRBD1 or TRBD2 (6 bases each). CDR3 bases: TGTGCCAGCAGCTTAATGGGGGGCAAAGATACGCAGTATTTT. The encoded protein is CASSLMGGKDTQYF. Combining the CDR3 with reference TRBV7-2 and TRBJ2-3 gives the whole variable domain GAGVSQSPSNKVTEKGKDVELRCDPISGHTALYWYRQSLGQGLEFLIYFQGNSAPDKSGLPSDRFSAERTGGSVSTLTIQRTQQEDSAVYLCASSLMGGKDTQYFGPGTRLTVL.